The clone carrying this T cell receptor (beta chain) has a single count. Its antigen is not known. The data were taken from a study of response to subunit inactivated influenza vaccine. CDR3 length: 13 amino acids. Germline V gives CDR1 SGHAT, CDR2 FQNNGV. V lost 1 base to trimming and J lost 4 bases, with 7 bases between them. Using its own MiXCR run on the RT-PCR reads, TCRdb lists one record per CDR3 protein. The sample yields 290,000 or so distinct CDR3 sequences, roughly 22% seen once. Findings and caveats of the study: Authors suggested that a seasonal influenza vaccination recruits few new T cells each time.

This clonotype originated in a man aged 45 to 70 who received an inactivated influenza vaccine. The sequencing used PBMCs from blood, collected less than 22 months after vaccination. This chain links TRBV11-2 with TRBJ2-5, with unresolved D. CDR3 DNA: TGTGCCAGCAGCTTAGGCTTTGTAGAGACCCAGTACTTC. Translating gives CASSLGFVETQYF.